The rows below give T cell receptor beta chains drawn from one sample of a study of blood T cells in healthy people across ages. MiXCR was run by TCRdb on the 5' RACE reads, yielding one entry per CDR3 protein. Among around 1,800,000 distinct CDR3 sequences listed, around 40% were seen once. The specimen was blood. These receptors were taken from a human donor in good health. Each CDR3 is given with its conserved first and last residue. Fields, in order: CDR3 length, D gene, V gene, J gene, clone size, CDR3 protein, CDR3 DNA. The D gene is left open where the match is weak. A clone size is listed for some rows: how often the clone was seen (once, few, many), or a class if it is expanded.

14,NA,TRBV7-6,TRBJ1-1,few,CASSLGLGNTEVFF,TGTGCCAGCAGCTTGGGACTGGGGAACACTGAAGTTTTCTTT
12,NA,TRBV12-3/TRBV12-4,TRBJ1-2,NA,CAVGFSYYGYTF,TGTGCCGTAGGGTTTTCATACTATGGCTACACCTTC
18,TRBD2,TRBV9,TRBJ2-3,few,CASRSSGGKISSTDTQYF,TGTGCCAGCAGATCGAGCGGGGGGAAGATCTCTAGCACAGATACGCAGTATTTT
16,NA,TRBV7-6,TRBJ1-2,few,CASSLEIGGDGYGYTF,TGTGCCAGCAGCTTAGAGATTGGAGGAGACGGCTATGGCTACACCTTC
14,TRBD1,TRBV5-1,TRBJ2-5,once,CASSLGQGPETQYF,TGCGCCAGCAGCTTGGGACAGGGGCCAGAGACCCAGTACTTC
15,NA,TRBV4-2,TRBJ2-7,few,CASSQSIAGSYEQYF,TGTGCCAGCAGCCAAAGCATCGCGGGGAGCTACGAGCAGTACTTC
15,NA,TRBV6-4,TRBJ2-3,NA,CASSFQGGESDTQYF,TGTGCCAGCAGTTTTCAGGGGGGTGAGTCAGATACGCAGTATTTT
14,NA,TRBV7-2,TRBJ1-2,few,CASRTGHGHYGYTF,TGTGCCAGCAGGACAGGCCACGGACACTATGGCTACACCTTC
12,TRBD1,TRBV7-9,TRBJ2-7,many,CASSSTGGEQYF,TGCGCCAGCAGCTCAACAGGGGGCGAGCAGTACTTC
13,NA,TRBV12-3/TRBV12-4,TRBJ2-5,few,CASSIRREETQYF,TGTGCCAGCAGTATTCGTAGGGAAGAGACCCAGTACTTC
16,NA,TRBV7-8,TRBJ1-2,NA,CASSLVTVGGGYGYTF,TGTGCCAGCAGCTTAGTTACAGTAGGGGGAGGCTATGGCTACACCTTC
19,NA,TRBV6-5,TRBJ2-3,NA,CASSYSTYGAGLSTDTQYF,TGTGCCAGCAGTTACTCGACCTATGGAGCGGGCCTGAGCACAGATACGCAGTATTTT
12,NA,TRBV12-3/TRBV12-4,TRBJ1-1,NA,CASSTAGAEAFF,TGTGCCAGCAGTACAGCCGGCGCTGAAGCTTTCTTT
14,TRBD2,TRBV4-1,TRBJ2-4,NA,CASSPEGLANIQYF,TGCGCCAGCAGCCCCGAGGGACTAGCTAACATTCAGTACTTC
17,NA,TRBV4-2,TRBJ1-1,NA,CASSQPRGDPINTEAFF,TGTGCCAGCAGCCAACCTCGTGGGGATCCTATCAACACTGAAGCTTTCTTT
17,NA,TRBV28,TRBJ2-1,NA,CASSFPADRNEDNEQFF,TGTGCCAGCAGTTTTCCCGCCGACAGGAACGAGGACAATGAGCAGTTCTTC
15,NA,TRBV7-3,TRBJ2-3,few,CGGSWGHFSTDTQYF,TGTGGCGGCAGCTGGGGTCACTTTAGCACAGATACGCAGTATTTT
15,TRBD1,TRBV29-1,TRBJ2-5,few,CSVEEVTGELETQYF,TGCAGCGTTGAAGAGGTGACAGGGGAGTTAGAGACCCAGTACTTC
20,NA,TRBV4-3,TRBJ2-5,NA,CASSQEAWGFRDTTQETQYF,TGCGCCAGCAGCCAAGAAGCCTGGGGATTCCGGGACACGACACAAGAGACCCAGTACTTC
14,NA,TRBV27,TRBJ2-5,NA,CASSFRRGQETQYF,TGTGCCAGCAGTTTCAGGAGGGGGCAAGAGACCCAGTACTTC
12,NA,TRBV7-2,TRBJ1-2,NA,CASSLVNSYYTF,TGTGCCAGCAGCTTAGTAAACAGCTACTACACCTTC
14,NA,TRBV6-6,TRBJ2-7,NA,CASSYRGYRYEQYF,TGTGCCAGCAGTTACCGGGGGTATCGGTACGAGCAGTACTTC
16,NA,TRBV3-1,TRBJ1-6,NA,CASSQDPQGENSPLHF,TGTGCCAGCAGCCAAGATCCACAGGGCGAAAATTCACCCCTCCACTTT
14,TRBD1,TRBV20-1,TRBJ2-1,few,CSARAYRGINEQFF,TGCAGTGCTAGAGCATACAGGGGGATAAATGAGCAGTTCTTC
14,NA,TRBV25-1,TRBJ2-7,few,CASSDPGAVDEQYF,TGTGCCAGCAGTGATCCAGGGGCGGTTGACGAGCAGTACTTC
13,NA,TRBV20-1,TRBJ2-7,NA,CSASHGGSYEQYF,TGCAGTGCTAGTCACGGAGGGTCCTACGAGCAGTACTTC
16,TRBD1,TRBV12-3/TRBV12-4,TRBJ2-1,few,CASSKPGQGNNNEQFF,TGTGCCAGCAGTAAGCCGGGACAGGGTAACAACAATGAGCAGTTCTTC
15,NA,TRBV20-1,TRBJ2-7,few,CSASRLQGNSYEQYF,TGCAGTGCTAGCCGCTTACAGGGAAACTCCTACGAGCAGTACTTC
17,NA,TRBV12-3/TRBV12-4,TRBJ1-1,NA,CASKVTWGRGMNTEAFF,TGTGCCAGCAAAGTTACGTGGGGGAGGGGTATGAACACTGAAGCTTTCTTT
14,TRBD1,TRBV12-3/TRBV12-4,TRBJ2-7,NA,CASSRTGPLYEQYF,TGTGCCAGCAGTCGGACAGGGCCCCTCTACGAGCAGTACTTC
17,TRBD1,TRBV7-8,TRBJ1-2,NA,CASSLSVRTGTPYGYTF,TGTGCCAGCAGCTTAAGTGTTCGGACAGGGACTCCCTATGGCTACACCTTC
15,TRBD1,TRBV7-2,TRBJ1-2,few,CASSSQTGDTSGYTF,TGTGCCAGCAGCTCCCAGACAGGGGACACGAGTGGCTACACCTTC
14,NA,TRBV2,TRBJ2-7,few,CASSELAGDYEQYF,TGTGCCAGCAGTGAACTAGCAGGGGACTACGAGCAGTACTTC
13,NA,TRBV7-2,TRBJ1-1,NA,CASSFKGSTEAFF,TGTGCCAGCAGCTTTAAGGGCAGCACTGAAGCTTTCTTT
14,NA,TRBV25-1,TRBJ2-5,NA,CASSESGGRETQYF,TGTGCCAGCAGTGAATCAGGGGGGCGAGAGACCCAGTACTTC
11,NA,TRBV29-1,TRBJ1-2,few,CSVSGAGGYTF,TGCAGCGTTTCTGGGGCTGGGGGCTACACCTTC
14,TRBD2,TRBV12-3/TRBV12-4,TRBJ2-7,few,CASSWGGFGYEQYF,TGTGCCAGCAGTTGGGGGGGGTTTGGTTACGAGCAGTACTTC
15,NA,TRBV6-6,TRBJ2-7,few,CACSLFGRASYEQYF,TGTGCCTGCAGTCTCTTTGGCAGGGCATCCTACGAGCAGTACTTC
14,TRBD1,TRBV29-1,TRBJ1-2,few,CSVAPGQVFYGYTF,TGCAGCGTTGCCCCGGGACAGGTTTTCTATGGCTACACCTTC
13,NA,TRBV20-1,TRBJ2-7,NA,CSARAGTLYEQYF,TGCAGTGCTAGGGCGGGCACCCTCTACGAGCAGTACTTC
12,NA,TRBV9,TRBJ2-3,NA,CASSVGWNTQYF,TGTGCCAGCAGCGTAGGGTGGAATACGCAGTATTTT
17,NA,TRBV4-2,TRBJ1-2,NA,CASSPNSPGVKIYGYTF,TGTGCCAGCAGCCCCAACTCCCCGGGCGTTAAAATCTATGGCTACACCTTC
14,NA,TRBV7-9,TRBJ2-5,few,CASSLDPAEETQYF,TGTGCCAGCAGCTTAGACCCCGCTGAAGAGACCCAGTACTTC
17,NA,TRBV7-2,TRBJ2-5,few,CASSPTREAGTQETQYF,TGTGCCAGCAGCCCAACCAGAGAAGCCGGAACCCAAGAGACCCAGTACTTC
13,NA,TRBV24-1,TRBJ2-3,NA,CATSDLPSDTQYF,TGTGCCACCAGTGATCTACCTAGCGATACGCAGTATTTT
14,NA,TRBV21-1,TRBJ1-2,NA,CASSKEVWDYGYTF,TGTGCCAGCAGCAAAGAGGTCTGGGACTATGGCTACACCTTC
15,NA,TRBV7-8,TRBJ2-5,NA,CASTVRGLYQETQYF,TGTGCCAGCACCGTAAGGGGGTTGTACCAAGAGACCCAGTACTTC
15,NA,TRBV5-1,TRBJ2-7,many,CASSLLQGSSYEQYF,TGCGCCAGCAGCTTGCTACAGGGTAGCTCCTACGAGCAGTACTTC
15,TRBD1,TRBV28,TRBJ2-5,few,CASSPLWTGEETQYF,TGTGCCAGCAGTCCCCTTTGGACAGGGGAAGAGACCCAGTACTTC
15,TRBD2,TRBV12-3/TRBV12-4,TRBJ2-7,few,CASTLGGGGADEQYF,TGTGCCAGCACCCTTGGAGGCGGGGGGGCTGACGAGCAGTACTTC
16,TRBD1,TRBV28,TRBJ2-7,NA,CASSPYWTGGSYEQYF,TGTGCCAGCAGTCCCTACTGGACAGGGGGCTCCTACGAGCAGTACTTC
14,TRBD1,TRBV12-3/TRBV12-4,TRBJ1-2,NA,CATTGGKLSYGYTF,TGTGCCACCACAGGGGGAAAGCTTAGCTATGGCTACACCTTC
18,NA,TRBV5-1,TRBJ1-4,NA,CASSRTYPGFEANEKLFF,TGCGCCAGCAGCCGCACCTACCCCGGGTTTGAGGCTAATGAAAAACTGTTTTTT
16,NA,TRBV4-3,TRBJ2-1,NA,CASSQGVREYQNEQFF,TGCGCCAGCAGCCAAGGAGTAAGGGAGTACCAAAATGAGCAGTTCTTC
15,TRBD2,TRBV20-1,TRBJ2-3,few,CSARGGAGSTDTQYF,TGCAGTGCTAGAGGGGGAGCGGGGAGCACAGATACGCAGTATTTT